This TCR beta chain was found in a study of blood T cell repertoires in COVID-19. Study-level background: COVID-19 samples, acute and convalescent, were from the United States, Italy and Spain. The analysed material was cDNA or gDNA that came from T cells, B-cell-depleted T cells, or PBMCs.

In the authors' workflow: How many nucleated cells were present was estimated from reference gene primer amplification. The protocol was immunoSEQ multiplex PCR, while the TCRdb copy is restricted to in-frame clones and leaves out a portion. V, J and clone size reflect that table, while D and trimming were determined from the DNA. The sample includes approximately 130,000 clones, about 76% of them seen just once. The specimen was peripheral blood. This TCR came from a man older than 75 with acute or convalescent COVID-19.

The CDR3 DNA follows: TGTGCCAGTACCCGAGGGGGCTCTGGAAACACCATATATTTT. This gives the protein CASTRGGSGNTIYF. The rearrangement uses TRBV19 and TRBJ1-3; a weak D match, TRBD1 (6 bases). The germline V gene has CDR1 LNHDA and CDR2 SQIVND (reference sequence). Trimming pared 7 bases from V and 0 bases from J, leaving 10 bases between. The CDR3 runs to 14 residues. The full variable domain, in which reference TRBV19 and TRBJ1-3 provide the parts outside the CDR3, is DGGITQSPKYLFRKEGQNVTLSCEQNLNHDAMYWYRQDPGQGLRLIYYSQIVNDFQKGDIAEGYSVSREKKESFPLTVTSAQKNPTAFYLCASTRGGSGNTIYFGEGSWLTVV.